These 8 T cell receptor beta chains originate from one sample sequenced in a study of identifying expanded T cells in peripheral blood. TCRdb's table, derived via immunoSEQ multiplex PCR, lists solely in-frame clones and lacks some. The table lists 97,000 or so clones, around 89% of them singletons. The sample taken for sequencing was blood. These receptors were collected from a person between 18 and 75 years old in good health.

CDR3 region: CARASGRGSDTQYF. Here the CDR3 DNA reads TGTGCCAGGGCTAGCGGGAGGGGTTCAGATACGCAGTATTTT. The chain carries TRBV21-1 and TRBJ2-3; the tabulated D call, TRBD2, remains unverified against the DNA. TRBV21-1 has pseudogene status. This CDR3 is 14 amino acids long.

The chain joins TRBV10-3 to TRBJ2-7, with D perhaps TRBD1 (6 bases). CDR1 is ENHRY, CDR2 SYGVKD, per germline. The V end lost 0 bases, the J end lost 6 bases, and 15 bases lay between the germline ends. The CDR3 totals 15 residues. The DNA for the CDR3 is TGTGCCATCAGTGAGTCACAAGGGGACACTTCCGAGCAGTACTTC. Protein sequence: CAISESQGDTSEQYF.

The chain recombines TRBV19 with TRBJ1-5, with unresolved D. Between the trimmed V and J ends, which lost 6 bases and 3 bases, there was a span of 6 bases. The CDR3 length is 12 residues. Germline V gene lookup returns CDR1 LNHDA and CDR2 SQIVND (reference sequence). Written as DNA, the CDR3 is TGTGCCAGTAGCCTCATCAATCAGCCCCAGCATTTT. Translating gives CASSLINQPQHF.

This rearrangement joins TRBV6-5 to TRBJ1-1; D gene uncertain. The V end was cut by 8 bases, the J end by 0 bases, with 10 bases between. In germline, CDR1 is MNHEY, CDR2 SVGAGI. The CDR3 length is 13 residues. The CDR3 sequence is CASGRTVNTEAFF. The CDR3, as DNA: TGTGCCAGCGGTCGTACAGTGAACACTGAAGCTTTCTTT.

The chain links TRBV5-5 to TRBJ2-1; no definite D call. Looked up from germline, CDR1 is SGHKS and CDR2 is YYEKEE (reference sequence). This CDR3 comprises 15 residues. V lost 0 bases and J lost 0, with 7 bases in between. CDR3 nucleotides: TGTGCCAGCAGCTTGGATCCCGTCTCCTACAATGAGCAGTTCTTC. Translated: CASSLDPVSYNEQFF.

This clone was recorded only once. The rearrangement uses TRBV19 and TRBJ2-5; TRBD1 might be the D (5 bases). The V gene lost 3 bases and the J gene lost 0 bases, with 8 bases spanning the gap. The germline gives CDR1 LNHDA, CDR2 SQIVND (reference sequence). CDR3 length: 14 amino acids. CDR3 DNA: TGTGCCAGTAGTATGCCAGGGTACCAAGAGACCCAGTACTTC. Translated: CASSMPGYQETQYF.

The V gene is TRBV16, the J gene TRBJ1-1; 7 bases fit TRBD1. In germline, CDR1 is KGHSY, CDR2 FQNENV. Trimming at V came to 4 bases and at J to 4 bases, leaving 9 bases not matched to a gene. This CDR3 has 15 residues. This CDR3 reads CASSLQGRVGTEAFF. As DNA, the CDR3 is TGTGCCAGCAGCCTACAGGGGAGGGTGGGCACTGAAGCTTTCTTT.

The chain joins TRBV6-6 to TRBJ2-7; TRBD2 matches 7 bases. There are 12 residues in the CDR3. V shed 8 bases, J shed 6 bases, and the junction held 7 bases outside the gene matches. Germline assignment: CDR1 MNHNY and CDR2 SVGAGI (reference sequence). CDR3 amino acids: CASFAGGIEQYF. The CDR3, as DNA: TGTGCCAGCTTCGCCGGGGGGATCGAGCAGTACTTC.